This is a list of T cell receptor beta chains from one sample in a study of T cells in Graves' hyperthyroidism and ophthalmopathy. MiXCR, run by TCRdb on the multiplex PCR reads, gives a single entry per CDR3 protein. The repertoire holds roughly 660,000 distinct CDR3 sequences, with 17% as singletons. Material: blood. Receptors originate from a man aged 45-60 years with Graves' hyperthyroidism. The CDR3 runs from the conserved cysteine through the conserved F or W. D genes are given only for firm matches. The size of a clone is reported for some rows only, either as once, few or many, or as a class for expanded clones.

few TRBJ2-3 TRBD2 TRBV10-3 TGTGCCATCAGTGAGTCGTGGGCTAGCGGACTAGACACAGATACGCAGTATTTT CAISESWASGLDTDTQYF
few TRBJ1-4 - TRBV5-1 TGCGCCAGCAGCTTCGCGGGGATTCATGAAAAACTGTTTTTT CASSFAGIHEKLFF
- TRBJ2-4 - TRBV19 TGTGCCAGTAGTATGGGGGAGCGGGCCAAAAACATTCAGTACTTC CASSMGERAKNIQYF
- TRBJ2-3 - TRBV6-4 TGTGCCAGCAGTGAAACATTTCGGCTAGGCACAGATACGCAGTATTTT CASSETFRLGTDTQYF
- TRBJ2-1 - TRBV7-9 TGTGCCAGCAGCCCTTACTCCAATGAGCAGTTCTTC CASSPYSNEQFF
- TRBJ1-4 TRBD1 TRBV2 TGTGCCAGCAGTGAATCAGGGGGGCTATCAACTAATGAAAAACTGTTTTTT CASSESGGLSTNEKLFF
- TRBJ2-7 - TRBV20-1 TGCAGCGCTAGTAGTTCGGGCGTCGGCCACGAGCAGTACTTC CSASSSGVGHEQYF
few TRBJ1-5 TRBD1 TRBV6-2/TRBV6-3 TGTGCCAGCAGTTACAGACAGGGGGCCGACCTTAGCAATCAGCCCCAGCATTTT CASSYRQGADLSNQPQHF
- TRBJ2-7 - TRBV13 TGTGCCAGCAGCACGGTTGAGAGGTACGAATCCTACGAGCAGTACTTC CASSTVERYESYEQYF
many TRBJ2-1 TRBD2 TRBV28 TGTGCCAGCAGGGACCTGGCTAGCGGGAGCTCTGAGCAGTTCTTC CASRDLASGSSEQFF
many TRBJ1-2 - TRBV28 TGTGCCAGCAGTTCCATCGACAGAAGTAACTATGGCTACACCTTC CASSSIDRSNYGYTF
- TRBJ2-1 - TRBV7-3 TGTGCCAGCAGCGCCGGGACATGGGGTGAGCAGTTCTTC CASSAGTWGEQFF
- TRBJ2-2 TRBD2 TRBV10-1 TGCGCCAGCAGTGGCCGTACAGCGGGAGTGTTTATCGGGGAGCTGTTTTTT CASSGRTAGVFIGELFF
- TRBJ2-7 TRBD2 TRBV7-2 TGTGCCAGCAGCTCCTACAGACTAGCGGGAGGCTCCTACGAGCAGTACTTC CASSSYRLAGGSYEQYF
many TRBJ2-3 - TRBV28 TGTGCCAGCAGTTTAGGCCAGGGCGCAGATACGCAGTATTTT CASSLGQGADTQYF
- TRBJ2-1 TRBD1 TRBV24-1 TGTTCCACCAGTGACGCCCGGGACAGGGACGAGGATGAGCAGTTCTTC CSTSDARDRDEDEQFF
many TRBJ2-3 - TRBV28 TGTGCCAGCAGCGAAACAGGGAGAGATACGCAGTATTTT CASSETGRDTQYF
many TRBJ2-7 - TRBV19 TGTGCCAGTAGTAGGGACACCAGCTCCTACGAGCAGTACTTC CASSRDTSSYEQYF
few TRBJ2-4 TRBD2 TRBV20-1 TGCAGTGCTGGAGATACCAGAGCGGGAGGGGTTAACATTCAGTACTTC CSAGDTRAGGVNIQYF
- TRBJ2-3 - TRBV27 TGTGCCAGCAGTTTAGTACCCTCCCTGGATACGCAGTATTTT CASSLVPSLDTQYF
- TRBJ2-1 - TRBV29-1 TGCAGCGTCTTCCGGGACGGGGAGCAGTTCTTC CSVFRDGEQFF
- TRBJ2-7 - TRBV10-2 TGCGCCAGCAGTGAGATGACAGAAACCTACGAGCAGTACTTC CASSEMTETYEQYF
many TRBJ2-5 TRBD2 TRBV6-1 TGTGCCAGCAGATCCACTAGCGGCCTCCAAGAGACCCAGTACTTC CASRSTSGLQETQYF
- TRBJ2-1 - TRBV6-9 TGTGCCAGCAGTTATGCCTTAAACAATGAGCAGTTCTTC CASSYALNNEQFF
- TRBJ2-7 - TRBV6-5 TGTGCCAGCAGTTACTCCCCGAGGGGGAGCTCCTACGAGCAGTACTTC CASSYSPRGSSYEQYF
many TRBJ2-7 TRBD1 TRBV24-1 TGTGCCACCAGTGATTTACAGGGGTACGAGCAGTACTTC CATSDLQGYEQYF
few TRBJ2-3 - TRBV4-1 TGCGCCAGCAGTGGCGACGGAGGCACAGATACGCAGTATTTT CASSGDGGTDTQYF
- TRBJ1-2 TRBD1 TRBV2 TGTGCCTCCACTGGGGGGACAGCTTTCGGTGGCTACACCTTC CASTGGTAFGGYTF
few TRBJ2-3 - TRBV7-3 TGTGCCAGCAGCTTTCGTGGGAGCCCAGATACGCAGTATTTT CASSFRGSPDTQYF
many TRBJ1-6 TRBD1 TRBV28 TGTGCCAGCAGTTTTGAGGGGGCCGCGATGCCACCCCTCCACTTT CASSFEGAAMPPLHF
many TRBJ2-1 - TRBV29-1 TGCAGCGCCCTATCCGGGTATAGCTCCTACAATGAGCAGTTCTTC CSALSGYSSYNEQFF
many TRBJ2-7 - TRBV6-2/TRBV6-3 TGTGCCAGCAGTTACACTTCCTACGAGCAGTACTTC CASSYTSYEQYF
- TRBJ2-7 TRBD1 TRBV7-2 TGTGCCAGCAGCCTTGTACAGGGGGCACCCGCGGATGAGCAGTACTTC CASSLVQGAPADEQYF
many TRBJ2-7 - TRBV6-2/TRBV6-3 TGTGCCAGCAGTTACTCCCAACTATCTGGCGAGCAGTACTTC CASSYSQLSGEQYF
many TRBJ2-1 - TRBV6-2/TRBV6-3 TGTGCCAGCAGTTATAAGGATCATGAGCAGTTCTTC CASSYKDHEQFF
- TRBJ1-1 TRBD1 TRBV19 TGTGCCAGTAGTGCCGCCGGACAGGGGAACACTGAAGCTTTCTTT CASSAAGQGNTEAFF
once TRBJ2-4 TRBD1 TRBV7-9 TGTGCCAGCAGCGTAACAGGGGACAACATTCAGTACTTC CASSVTGDNIQYF
few TRBJ2-2 TRBD1 TRBV24-1 TGTGCCACCAGTGATCTCGTGAGACAGGGTGACGGGGAGCTGTTTTTT CATSDLVRQGDGELFF
- TRBJ2-5 - TRBV19 TGTGCCAGTAGTAAGTCGAACCAAGAGACCCAGTACTTC CASSKSNQETQYF
many TRBJ2-7 - TRBV28 TGTGCCAGCAGTATAATAGGGCGCTCGGACTACGAGCAGTACTTC CASSIIGRSDYEQYF
- TRBJ1-5 - TRBV10-3 TGTGCCATCAGTGAGTCACGAAATCAGCCCCAGCATTTT CAISESRNQPQHF